Sequencing of this T cell receptor (beta chain) was carried out in a study of blood T cells in healthy people across ages. The use of a sample-barcoded 5' primer and a J-beta primer mix characterized a second PCR of roughly 6 to 11 cycles. One entry per CDR3 protein, called by TCRdb with MiXCR from the 5' RACE reads. This table has about 1,600,000 distinct CDR3 sequences, around two fifths appearing once. CDR1 and CDR2 (germline): LGHNA, YNFKEQ. This CDR3 comprises 14 residues. This clonotype originated in a woman under 30 in good health. The chain joins TRBV4-2 to TRBJ2-5; D is undetermined. The DNA end is more similar to TRBJ2-7, so the J call may be wrong. Material for sequencing was blood. This chain's CDR3 is CASSQDVRAYEQYF. In DNA form, the CDR3 reads TGTGCCAGCAGCCAAGATGTCAGAGCCTACGAGCAGTACTTC.